The 17 T cell receptor beta chains below come from one sample, sequenced in a study of blood T cell repertoires in COVID-19. TCRdb keeps only in-frame clones here, not all; method: immunoSEQ multiplex PCR. Here the sample spans more than 200,000 clones, 83% being singletons. The sequenced sample consisted of peripheral blood. The receptors come from a woman aged 50 to 60 with acute or convalescent COVID-19.

The chain employs TRBV7-7 and TRBJ2-1; D might be TRBD1 (6 bases). This CDR3 has 13 residues. V dropped 5 bases and J dropped 8 bases, with 13 bases sitting between them. CDR1 and CDR2 from the germline V gene are SSHAT and FNYEAQ (reference sequence). In nucleotides, the CDR3 is TGTGCCAGCAGCCGTGCACAGGGCGATGAGCAGTTCTTC. This translates into CASSRAQGDEQFF.

The rearrangement joins TRBV2 to TRBJ2-3; 8 bases are a match to TRBD2. J lost 4 bases, V lost 7 bases, and 7 bases had no gene match. Germline loops: CDR1 SNHLY, CDR2 FYNNEI. The CDR3 runs to 14 residues. The CDR3 sequence is CASMASGFADTQYF. CDR3 DNA: TGTGCCAGCATGGCTAGCGGGTTTGCAGATACGCAGTATTTT.

As DNA, the CDR3 is TGTGCCACCAGTGACGCCGGGACAAGCCCTCTACGGGCTTTCTTT. Its protein is CATSDAGTSPLRAFF. The V call is TRBV24-1, the J call TRBJ1-1; D is perhaps TRBD1 (6 bases). CDR1 is KGHDR and CDR2 is SFDVKD in the germline V gene. The CDR3 loop spans 15 amino acids. V dropped 4 bases and J dropped 11 bases, with 22 bases sitting between them.

The CDR3 nucleotides read TGTGCCAGCGGGGACAGCCCAAGCTCCTACGAGCAGTACTTC. Protein: CASGDSPSSYEQYF. This chain links TRBV25-1 with TRBJ2-7, with TRBD1 identical over 7 bases. V gave up 8 bases and J gave up 0 bases; unmatched junction bases: 7. The CDR3 has 14 residues. In germline, CDR1 is MGHDK, CDR2 SYGVNS.

CDR3 nucleotides: TGTGCCAGCAGAGACAGGTCCTCTGGAAACACCATATATTTT. This translates into CASRDRSSGNTIYF. This sequence joins TRBV2 and TRBJ1-3; the D gene is possibly TRBD1 (6 bases). Germline values: CDR1 SNHLY, CDR2 FYNNEI. Trimming removed 6 bases from V and 0 bases from J, with 9 bases in between. The CDR3 is 14 residues long.

The chain links TRBV27 to TRBJ2-1, with 7 bases matching TRBD1. After removal of 4 bases from V and 13 bases from J, the junction contained 10 bases not matched to a gene. The CDR3 has 13 amino acids. Germline values: CDR1 MNHEY, CDR2 SMNVEV (reference sequence). CDR3 sequence: CASSSSQGPAQFF. CDR3 coding DNA: TGTGCCAGCAGTTCCTCACAGGGGCCAGCACAGTTCTTC.

CDR3 in DNA: TGTGCCCATTCCTCGGGGGGAAACCTCTATGGCTACACCTTC. This sequence encodes CAHSSGGNLYGYTF. The rearrangement links TRBV28 to TRBJ1-2, with a tentative D call TRBD1 (5 bases). V was clipped by 11 bases and J by 4 bases, with 20 bases between them. Germline V gene data show CDR1 as MDHEN and CDR2 as SYDVKM. This CDR3 is 14 amino acids long.

This chain links TRBV10-1 with TRBJ2-7; 8 bases agree with TRBD2. CDR1 and CDR2 (germline): WNHNN, SYGVQD (reference sequence). The CDR3 loop spans 16 amino acids. The V segment lost 0 bases and the J segment 6 bases; nucleotides outside the gene matches: 10. Here the CDR3 reads CASSESRSGRIREQYF. CDR3 in DNA: TGCGCCAGCAGTGAGTCGCGAAGCGGGAGAATTCGCGAGCAGTACTTC.

The chain is built from TRBV6-6 and TRBJ2-5; possible D gene TRBD1, 6 bases. Germline-derived CDR1 and CDR2 are MNHNY and SVGAGI (reference sequence). V lost 5 bases and J lost 1, with 11 bases in between. The CDR3 spans 14 residues. CDR3 sequence (DNA): TGTGCCAGCAGTGTACAGGGTGGCCAAGAGACCCAGTACTTC. It specifies CASSVQGGQETQYF.

CDR3 loop: CSASFQGQGNTGELFF. The DNA of the CDR3 is TGCAGTGCTAGTTTTCAGGGACAGGGGAACACCGGGGAGCTGTTTTTT. The gene calls are TRBV20-1 and TRBJ2-2, with TRBD1 identical over 9 bases. The germline V gene has CDR1 DFQATT and CDR2 SNEGSKA (reference sequence). The CDR3 is 16 residues long. V shed 3 bases and J 1 base; nucleotides not matched to a gene: 6.

The CDR3 DNA reads as TGTGCCAGCGGCTGGACAGGGCGAGAGCAGTACTTC. Amino acid sequence: CASGWTGREQYF. The chain links TRBV6-5 to TRBJ2-7; 8 nucleotides agree with TRBD1. Looked up from germline, CDR1 is MNHEY and CDR2 is SVGAGI. Trimming cost V 8 bases and J 7 bases; bases outside gene matches: 7. The CDR3 contains 12 residues.

CDR3 in amino acids: CSASGREGLYSTDTQYF. Written as DNA, the CDR3 is TGCAGTGCTAGTGGGCGGGAGGGACTCTATAGCACAGATACGCAGTATTTT. V usage is TRBV20-1 and J usage is TRBJ2-3; 9 bases are a match to TRBD2. Germline assignment: CDR1 DFQATT and CDR2 SNEGSKA (reference sequence). The CDR3 covers 17 residues. Losses at the gene ends were 3 bases for V and 0 bases for J; bases not matched to a gene: 10.

The chain combines TRBV9 with TRBJ2-7; possible D gene TRBD2, 6 bases. The CDR3 loop spans 14 amino acids. Trimming took 0 bases from V and 3 from J, leaving 10 bases between them. In germline, CDR1 is SGDLS, CDR2 YYNGEE. The CDR3 sequence: CASSVEGSGYEQYF. CDR3 nucleotide sequence: TGTGCCAGCAGCGTAGAAGGTAGCGGCTACGAGCAGTACTTC.

This clone was counted a single time. The chain carries TRBV11-2 and TRBJ2-1; TRBD2 aligns across 12 bases. The CDR3 runs to 14 residues. Germline lookup yields CDR1 SGHAT and CDR2 FQNNGV. V shed 3 bases, J shed 9 bases, and the junction held 3 bases outside the gene matches. The CDR3: CASSFGLAGIEQFF. The CDR3 region has the DNA TGTGCCAGCAGCTTCGGACTAGCGGGGATTGAGCAGTTCTTC.

The V call is TRBV5-8, the J call TRBJ1-2; D remains unclear. This CDR3 spans 13 amino acids. With 0 bases removed from V and 6 bases from J, the gap between germline ends came to 9 bases. Germline CDR1 and CDR2: SGHTS and YDEGEE. CDR3 DNA: TGTGCCAGCAGCTTGGAACAGCCAAATGGCTACACCTTC. Protein product: CASSLEQPNGYTF.

The chain has TRBV5-4 and TRBJ2-3, with 7 nucleotides matching TRBD1. The CDR3 has 15 residues. V was clipped by 4 bases and J by 2 bases; unmatched bases: 7. The V gene's germline CDR1 is SGHNT and CDR2 YYREEE (reference sequence). CDR3 nucleotides: TGTGCCAGCAGCGAGGGGGCAGCAGACACAGATACGCAGTATTTT. Protein: CASSEGAADTDTQYF.

The J gene is TRBJ1-5, the V gene TRBV30; a possible D gene is TRBD1 (5 bases). Germline lookup yields CDR1 GTSNPN and CDR2 SVGIG (reference sequence). The CDR3 is 14 residues long. The V gene lost 0 bases and the J gene lost 5 bases, with 11 bases spanning the gap. As DNA, the CDR3 is TGTGCCTGGAGTGTTGGGCAGGGTGATCAGCCCCAGCATTTT. Its protein product is CAWSVGQGDQPQHF.